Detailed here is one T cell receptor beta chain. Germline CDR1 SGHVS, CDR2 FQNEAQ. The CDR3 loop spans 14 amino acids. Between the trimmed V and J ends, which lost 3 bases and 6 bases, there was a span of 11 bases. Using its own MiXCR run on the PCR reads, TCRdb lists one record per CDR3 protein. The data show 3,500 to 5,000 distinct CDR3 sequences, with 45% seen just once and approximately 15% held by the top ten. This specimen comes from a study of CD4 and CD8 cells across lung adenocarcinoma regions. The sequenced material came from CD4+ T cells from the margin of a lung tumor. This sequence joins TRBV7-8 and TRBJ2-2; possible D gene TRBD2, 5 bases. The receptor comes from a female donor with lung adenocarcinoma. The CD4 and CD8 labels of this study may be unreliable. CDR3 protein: CASSFASIAGELFF. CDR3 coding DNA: TGTGCCAGCAGCTTCGCTAGCATAGCCGGGGAGCTGTTTTTT.